Listed below are T cell receptor beta chains from one sample, sequenced in a study of blood T cell repertoires in COVID-19. TCRdb's table, derived via immunoSEQ multiplex PCR, lists solely in-frame clones and lacks some. The data show around 94,000 clones, with less than 90% seen just once and approximately 1.6% held by the top ten. The sequencing input was peripheral blood. The receptors stem from a man aged 80 or over with acute or convalescent COVID-19. Each CDR3 is given with its conserved first and last residue. D genes are given only for firm matches. Where a row states a size, it is once, few, many or the class of an expanded clone; other rows omit it.

>NA|TRBJ1-5|TRBV11-2|NA
TGTGCCAGCAGCTTAGATGGAAGACTCAATCAGCCCCAGCATTTT
CASSLDGRLNQPQHF
>TRBD2|TRBJ2-3|TRBV6-2/TRBV6-3|NA
TGTGCCAGCAGTACACTCCGACTAGCGCAAAGCACAGATACGCAGTATTTT
CASSTLRLAQSTDTQYF
>TRBD2|TRBJ2-1|TRBV3-1/TRBV3-2|NA
TGTGCCAGCAGCCGGCAGCGGGAGGGGCAGTTCTTC
CASSRQREGQFF
>NA|TRBJ2-3|TRBV28|NA
TGTGCCAGCAGCCTGACAGATACGCAGTATTTT
CASSLTDTQYF
>TRBD2|TRBJ2-1|TRBV7-9|NA
TGTGCCAGCAGCCAGGGACTAGCGGGATTTCACAATGAGCAGTTCTTC
CASSQGLAGFHNEQFF
>TRBD1|TRBJ2-1|TRBV2|NA
TGTGCCAGCAGTCCAGACAGGGGAACATACAATGAGCAGTTCTTC
CASSPDRGTYNEQFF
>TRBD2|TRBJ2-3|TRBV6-2/TRBV6-3|NA
TGTGCCAGCAGTTACTCGGCGGGAGGGACAGATACGCAGTATTTT
CASSYSAGGTDTQYF
>NA|TRBJ2-1|TRBV4-1|NA
TGCGCCAGCAGCCAAGGTCGGTCCGGGAGTTCTAACGAGCAGTTCTTC
CASSQGRSGSSNEQFF
>NA|TRBJ2-1|TRBV5-1|few
TGCGCCAGCAGCCAGACAGGAAGTAACAATGAGCAGTTCTTC
CASSQTGSNNEQFF
>TRBD1|TRBJ2-3|TRBV5-1|NA
TGCGCCAGCAGCTTGTCAGGACAGGGGGCAGTAGATACGCAGTATTTT
CASSLSGQGAVDTQYF
>TRBD1|TRBJ1-4|TRBV6-5|NA
TGTGCCAGCAGTTCTCCAGGGGGCGCCACTAATGAAAAACTGTTTTTT
CASSSPGGATNEKLFF
>TRBD1|TRBJ1-6|TRBV10-3|once
TGTGCCATCAGTGAGTCGGCACAGGGGGCAGGTTCACCCCTCCACTTT
CAISESAQGAGSPLHF
>NA|TRBJ1-5|TRBV3-1/TRBV3-2|NA
TGTGCCAGCAGCCAATTTCCGTCCCGGCAGCCCCAGCATTTT
CASSQFPSRQPQHF
>NA|TRBJ1-5|TRBV19|NA
TGTGCCAGTACCGGAACGGGGGGCGCGGGTCAGCCCCAGCATTTT
CASTGTGGAGQPQHF
>NA|TRBJ1-2|TRBV9|NA
TGTGCCAGCAGCGTAGATTCCGGCTATGGCTACACCTTC
CASSVDSGYGYTF
>TRBD1|TRBJ2-2|TRBV5-4|few
TGTGCCAGCAGCCGGGGACAGGAGAGGGTTCCCGGGGAGCTGTTTTTT
CASSRGQERVPGELFF
>TRBD2|TRBJ2-7|TRBV7-2|NA
TGTGCCAGCAGCTTAGCGGGAGGGCCTGACGAGCAGTACTTC
CASSLAGGPDEQYF
>TRBD2|TRBJ2-2|TRBV7-3|NA
TGTGCCAGCAGCTTACTTAGCGGGAGTCCCGGGGAGCTGTTTTTT
CASSLLSGSPGELFF
>NA|TRBJ2-7|TRBV11-2|few
TGTGCCAGCAGCCCATTCTCAGGGATAGGGGAGCAGTACTTC
CASSPFSGIGEQYF
>TRBD1|TRBJ2-7|TRBV11-2|NA
TGTGCCAGCAGCGTGGCGGACAGGGGCACCTACGAGCAGTACTTC
CASSVADRGTYEQYF
>NA|TRBJ2-7|TRBV5-1|once
TGCGCCAGCAGCTTGGTTCGCCAGGGCCACGAGCAGTACTTC
CASSLVRQGHEQYF
>NA|TRBJ2-1|TRBV24-1|NA
TGTGCCACCAGTGATTTAAGCGCGAGCTCCTACAATGAGCAGTTCTTC
CATSDLSASSYNEQFF
>TRBD1|TRBJ1-4|TRBV15|NA
TGTGCCACCAGCAGCGACGTATCCGGGACAGCGAATGAAAAACTGTTTTTT
CATSSDVSGTANEKLFF
>TRBD1|TRBJ1-1|TRBV2|NA
TGTGCCAGCCGGAGCAGGGGGCTGAACACTGAAGCTTTCTTT
CASRSRGLNTEAFF
>NA|TRBJ1-2|TRBV19|NA
TGTGCCAGTAGTATAGAGCGGGGGCTCGGCTATGGCTACACCTTC
CASSIERGLGYGYTF
>TRBD1|TRBJ1-1|TRBV25-1|NA
TGTGCCAGCAGGGACAGGGGCGGAGAAGCTTTCTTT
CASRDRGGEAFF
>TRBD2|TRBJ2-3|TRBV9|NA
TGTGCCAGCAGCGTAGGGACTAGCGGGGGAGATACGCAGTATTTT
CASSVGTSGGDTQYF
>TRBD2|TRBJ2-7|TRBV7-2|once
TGTGCCAGCAGCTTATTAAGTAGCGGGAACTACGAGCAGTACTTC
CASSLLSSGNYEQYF
>NA|TRBJ2-7|TRBV7-9|once
TGTGCCAGCAGCTTAGGCGGGCAGCCCTACGAGCAGTACTTC
CASSLGGQPYEQYF
>TRBD2|TRBJ2-7|TRBV24-1|NA
TGTGCCACCAGTGACAGGACTAGCGGGACCCTCCACGGCGAGCAGTACTTC
CATSDRTSGTLHGEQYF
>TRBD2|TRBJ2-3|TRBV9|NA
TGTGCCAGCAGCGGACTAGCGGGTCTTAGCACAGATACGCAGTATTTT
CASSGLAGLSTDTQYF
>TRBD1|TRBJ2-7|TRBV7-2|once
TGTGCCAGCAGCGTAGACAGGGTAGGGAGCGAGCAGTACTTC
CASSVDRVGSEQYF
>TRBD1|TRBJ2-3|TRBV19|NA
TGTGCCAGTAGTCCCCGGGACAGGGTCACAGATACGCAGTATTTT
CASSPRDRVTDTQYF
>TRBD1|TRBJ2-7|TRBV14|NA
TGTGCCAGCAGCCAAAGGCCCCACACCACAGGGGACCTCTCGCAGCAGTACTTC
CASSQRPHTTGDLSQQYF
>TRBD1|TRBJ1-1|TRBV28|NA
TGTGCCAGCAGCCGGGACAGGGGGAACACTGAAGCTTTCTTT
CASSRDRGNTEAFF
>NA|TRBJ1-1|TRBV28|NA
TGTTATTCTAGGACACCTGCCTCCCCTGAAGCTTTCTTT
CYSRTPASPEAFF
>TRBD1|TRBJ2-1|TRBV7-2|NA
TGTGCCAGCAGCTTAGCCGGGACAGACGCCTACAATGAGCAGTTCTTC
CASSLAGTDAYNEQFF
>NA|TRBJ2-7|TRBV5-1|NA
TGCGCCAGCAGCTTGGATCAGGGGGGAGTCTACGAGCAGTACTTC
CASSLDQGGVYEQYF
>TRBD1|TRBJ1-5|TRBV7-6|NA
TGTGCCAGCAGCTCCCTCGACAGGGGGCGAGGTAGCAATCAGCCCCAGCATTTT
CASSSLDRGRGSNQPQHF
>NA|TRBJ1-5|TRBV30|NA
TGTGCCCGGACCTCGGGAGTTGAGCAGCCCCAGCATTTT
CARTSGVEQPQHF
>TRBD1|TRBJ1-1|TRBV6-2/TRBV6-3|NA
TGTGCCAGCAGTCCATACTATGACAGGGGGCGAACTGAAGCTTTCTTT
CASSPYYDRGRTEAFF
>NA|TRBJ1-2|TRBV4-3|NA
TGCGCCAGCAGCCAAGCGGCGGTCCCGGGGGTTAACTATGGCTACACCTTC
CASSQAAVPGVNYGYTF
>TRBD1|TRBJ1-1|TRBV5-4|once
TGTGCCAGCAGCTTGCAGGGGGCCTACACTGAAGCTTTCTTT
CASSLQGAYTEAFF
>NA|TRBJ2-7|TRBV3-1/TRBV3-2|NA
TGTGCCAGCGCTTTCCCGGGGGAATACTACGAGCAGTACTTC
CASAFPGEYYEQYF
>NA|TRBJ2-3|TRBV24-1|NA
TGTGCCACCAGTGTCCCCGGAGATACGCAGTATTTT
CATSVPGDTQYF
>TRBD2|TRBJ2-5|TRBV29-1|NA
TGCAGCGTTGAAGGTGGACTAGCGGGAAGTGGGACCCAGTACTTC
CSVEGGLAGSGTQYF
>NA|TRBJ1-6|TRBV4-2|NA
TGTGCCAGCAGCCGAGGGGGTAACTCCTATAATTCACCCCTCCACTTT
CASSRGGNSYNSPLHF